The clone carrying this TCR beta chain occurred many times. What it recognizes is unknown. Germline V gene sequence: CDR1 SGHRS, CDR2 YFSETQ. V was shortened by 3 bases and J by 7 bases, with 9 bases between the two germline ends. The CDR3 covers 12 residues. It was template switching that added a universal primer site, and there were unique molecular identifiers on the cDNA. TCRdb redid the calling of the 5' RACE reads with MiXCR, one entry per CDR3 protein. The profile shows fewer than 500,000 distinct CDR3 sequences, approximately 24% of them singletons. This record belongs to a study of identical twins. Study findings and constraints: Out-of-frame alpha sequences common to twins exhibited a surplus of low generation probability.

These records were also assigned to another study, of T cells expressing NK-cell markers. As that study records: Researchers report these clonotypes also headed the CD3+CD56-NKG2C+ fraction in a handful of donors. Certain NKG2C+ T cell clones were expanded, and their HCMV specificity remained unclear.

J is TRBJ2-3 and V is TRBV5-1; D remains unclear. This receptor was identified in a woman aged 18-29 years in good health. The sample consisted of CD4+ T cells sorted from blood. The CDR3 loop is CASSSDRNTQYF. Here the CDR3 DNA reads TGCGCCAGCAGCTCCGATCGTAATACGCAGTATTTT.